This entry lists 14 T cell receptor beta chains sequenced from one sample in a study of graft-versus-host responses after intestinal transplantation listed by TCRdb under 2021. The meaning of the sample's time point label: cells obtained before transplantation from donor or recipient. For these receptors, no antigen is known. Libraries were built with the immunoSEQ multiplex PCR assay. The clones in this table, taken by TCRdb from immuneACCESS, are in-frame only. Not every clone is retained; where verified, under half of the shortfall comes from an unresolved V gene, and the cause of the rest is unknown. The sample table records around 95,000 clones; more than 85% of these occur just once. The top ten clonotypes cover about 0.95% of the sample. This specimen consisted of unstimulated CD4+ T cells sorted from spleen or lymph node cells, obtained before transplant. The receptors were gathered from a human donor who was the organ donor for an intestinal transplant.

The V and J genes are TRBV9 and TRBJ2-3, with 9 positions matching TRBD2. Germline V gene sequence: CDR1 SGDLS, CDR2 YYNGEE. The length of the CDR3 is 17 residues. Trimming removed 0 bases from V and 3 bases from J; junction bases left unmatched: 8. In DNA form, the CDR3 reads TGTGCCAGCAGCGTAGATGCGGCGGGGGGGCCGACAGATACGCAGTATTTT. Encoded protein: CASSVDAAGGPTDTQYF.

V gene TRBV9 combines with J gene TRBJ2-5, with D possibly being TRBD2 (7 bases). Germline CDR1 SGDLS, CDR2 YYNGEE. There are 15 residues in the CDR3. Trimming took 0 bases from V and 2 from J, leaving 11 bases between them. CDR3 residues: CASSVAAGAQETQYF. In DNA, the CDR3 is TGTGCCAGCAGCGTAGCGGCGGGGGCTCAAGAGACCCAGTACTTC. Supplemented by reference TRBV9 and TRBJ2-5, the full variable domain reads DSGVTQTPKHLITATGQRVTLRCSPRSGDLSVYWYQQSLDQGLQFLIQYYNGEERAKGNILERFSAQQFPDLHSELNLSSLELGDSALYFCASSVAAGAQETQYFGPGTRLLVL.

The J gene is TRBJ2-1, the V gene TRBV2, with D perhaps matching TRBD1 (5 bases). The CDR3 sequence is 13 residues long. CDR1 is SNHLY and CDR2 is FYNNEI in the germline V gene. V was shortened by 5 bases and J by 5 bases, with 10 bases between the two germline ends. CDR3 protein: CASSLQANNEQFF. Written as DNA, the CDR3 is TGTGCCAGCAGTCTACAGGCGAACAATGAGCAGTTCTTC.

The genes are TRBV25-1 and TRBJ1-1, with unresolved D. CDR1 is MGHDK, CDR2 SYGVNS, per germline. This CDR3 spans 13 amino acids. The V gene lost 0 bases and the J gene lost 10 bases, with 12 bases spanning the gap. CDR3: CASSEYGRLGAFF. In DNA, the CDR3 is TGTGCCAGCAGTGAATACGGCCGCCTCGGAGCTTTCTTT.

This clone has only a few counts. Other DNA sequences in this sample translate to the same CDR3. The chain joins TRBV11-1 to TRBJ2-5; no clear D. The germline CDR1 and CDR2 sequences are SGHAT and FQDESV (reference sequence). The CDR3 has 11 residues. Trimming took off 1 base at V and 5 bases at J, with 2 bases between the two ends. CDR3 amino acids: CASSLGETQYF. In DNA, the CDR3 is TGTGCCAGCAGCTTAGGGGAGACCCAGTACTTC.

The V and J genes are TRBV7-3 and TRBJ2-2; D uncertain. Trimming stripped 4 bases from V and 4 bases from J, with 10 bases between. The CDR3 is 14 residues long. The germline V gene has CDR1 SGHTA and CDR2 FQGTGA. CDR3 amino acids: CASSSSAGTGELFF. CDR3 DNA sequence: TGTGCCAGCAGCTCATCCGCTGGCACCGGGGAGCTGTTTTTT.

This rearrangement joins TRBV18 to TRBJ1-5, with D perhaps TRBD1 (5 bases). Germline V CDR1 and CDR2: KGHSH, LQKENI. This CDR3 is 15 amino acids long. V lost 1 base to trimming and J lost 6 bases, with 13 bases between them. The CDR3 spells CASSPLGTSGQPQHF. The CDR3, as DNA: TGTGCCAGCTCACCACTGGGGACCTCGGGTCAGCCCCAGCATTTT. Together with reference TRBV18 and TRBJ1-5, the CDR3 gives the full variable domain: NAGVMQNPRHLVRRRGQEARLRCSPMKGHSHVYWYRQLPEEGLKFMVYLQKENIIDESGMPKERFSAEFPKEGPSILRIQQVVRGDSAAYFCASSPLGTSGQPQHFGDGTRLSIL.

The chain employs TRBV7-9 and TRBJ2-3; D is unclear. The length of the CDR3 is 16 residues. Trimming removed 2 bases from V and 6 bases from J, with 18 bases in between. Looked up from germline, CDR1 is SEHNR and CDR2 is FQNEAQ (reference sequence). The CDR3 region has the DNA TGTGCCAGCAGCTTAAGGCTTAACAAAAAGTATGATACGCAGTATTTT. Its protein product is CASSLRLNKKYDTQYF.

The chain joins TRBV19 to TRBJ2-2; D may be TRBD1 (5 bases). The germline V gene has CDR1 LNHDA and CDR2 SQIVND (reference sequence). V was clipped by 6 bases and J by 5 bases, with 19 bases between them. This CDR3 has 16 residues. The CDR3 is CASSLLAGRLTGELFF. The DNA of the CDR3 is TGTGCCAGTAGCCTCCTGGCAGGGCGGTTGACCGGGGAGCTGTTTTTT.

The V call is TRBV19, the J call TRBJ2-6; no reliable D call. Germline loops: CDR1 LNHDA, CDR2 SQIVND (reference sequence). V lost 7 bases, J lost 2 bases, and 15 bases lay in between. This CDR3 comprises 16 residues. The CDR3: CASTLNPATGANVLTF. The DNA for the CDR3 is TGTGCCAGTACCCTAAATCCCGCCACTGGGGCCAACGTCCTGACTTTC.

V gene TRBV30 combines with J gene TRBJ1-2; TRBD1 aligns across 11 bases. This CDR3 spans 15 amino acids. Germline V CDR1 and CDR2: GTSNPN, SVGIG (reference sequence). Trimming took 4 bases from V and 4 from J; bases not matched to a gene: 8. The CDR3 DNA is TGTGCCTGGATCCGGGACAGGGGGTTCGGCTATGGCTACACCTTC. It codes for CAWIRDRGFGYGYTF.

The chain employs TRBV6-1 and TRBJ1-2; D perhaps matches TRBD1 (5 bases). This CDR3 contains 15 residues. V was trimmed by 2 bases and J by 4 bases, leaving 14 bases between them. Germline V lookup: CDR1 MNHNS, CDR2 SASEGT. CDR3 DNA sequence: TGTGCCAGCAGTGAATGGGCAGGGAATGGCTATGGCTACACCTTC. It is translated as CASSEWAGNGYGYTF.

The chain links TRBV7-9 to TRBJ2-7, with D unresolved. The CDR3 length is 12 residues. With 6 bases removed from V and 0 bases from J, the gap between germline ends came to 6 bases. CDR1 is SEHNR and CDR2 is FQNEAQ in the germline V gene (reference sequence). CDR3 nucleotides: TGTGCCAGCAGTTGGGCCTCCTACGAGCAGTACTTC. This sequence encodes CASSWASYEQYF.

The CDR3 reads CAWSPTTGPQETQYF. In nucleotides, the CDR3 is TGTGCCTGGAGCCCCACGACGGGACCTCAAGAGACCCAGTACTTC. The chain recombines TRBV30 with TRBJ2-5; D is perhaps TRBD1 or TRBD2 (5 bases each). There are 15 residues in the CDR3. Germline assignment: CDR1 GTSNPN and CDR2 SVGIG (reference sequence). The ends were cut back, 3 bases at V and 2 bases at J, with 16 bases in the middle.